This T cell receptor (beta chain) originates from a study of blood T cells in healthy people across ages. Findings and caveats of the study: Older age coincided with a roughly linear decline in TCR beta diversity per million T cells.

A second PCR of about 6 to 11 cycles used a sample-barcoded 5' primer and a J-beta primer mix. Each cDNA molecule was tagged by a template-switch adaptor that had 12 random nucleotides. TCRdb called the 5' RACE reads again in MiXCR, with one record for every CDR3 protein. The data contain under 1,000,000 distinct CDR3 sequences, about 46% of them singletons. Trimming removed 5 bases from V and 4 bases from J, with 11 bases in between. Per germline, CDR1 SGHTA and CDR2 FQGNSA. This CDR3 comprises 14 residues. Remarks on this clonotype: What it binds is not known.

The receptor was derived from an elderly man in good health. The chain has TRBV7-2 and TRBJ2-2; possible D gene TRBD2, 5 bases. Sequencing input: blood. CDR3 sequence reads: CASSPRASTGELFF. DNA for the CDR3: TGTGCCAGCAGCCCGCGGGCAAGCACCGGGGAGCTGTTTTTT. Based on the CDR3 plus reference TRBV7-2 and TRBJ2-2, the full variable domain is GAGVSQSPSNKVTEKGKDVELRCDPISGHTALYWYRQSLGQGLEFLIYFQGNSAPDKSGLPSDRFSAERTGGSVSTLTIQRTQQEDSAVYLCASSPRASTGELFFGEGSRLTVL.